This T cell receptor beta chain was profiled in a study of CD8+ T cells in alopecia areata. Whole-study results and caveats: Persistence in scalp and blood during tofacitinib was observed for many expanded lesional clones.

Treatment: oral pan-JAK inhibitor, 5-10 mg twice daily. To note about this clone: Its antigen is currently unknown.

Reverse transcribed after extraction, RNA yielded cDNA as the sequencing template. Data came from immunoSEQ multiplex PCR; TCRdb stores just in-frame clones and leaves some out. The data show some 110,000 clones, 50% to 75% seen once. The CDR3 is made up of 20 amino acids. Germline CDR1 is SGDLS and CDR2 is YYNGEE. The junction had 14 bases not matched to a gene; V was cut back by 4 bases and J by 0 bases. Sequencing was performed on CD8+ T cells sorted from blood, taken at week 24, from a patient treated with tofacitinib. The V gene is TRBV9, the J gene TRBJ2-1, with TRBD2 matching 12 bases. This receptor was identified in a human donor with alopecia areata. CDR3 protein: CASSLVTSGGPSSSYNEQFF. Here the CDR3 DNA reads TGTGCCAGCAGCCTAGTTACTAGCGGGGGGCCATCCAGCTCCTACAATGAGCAGTTCTTC.